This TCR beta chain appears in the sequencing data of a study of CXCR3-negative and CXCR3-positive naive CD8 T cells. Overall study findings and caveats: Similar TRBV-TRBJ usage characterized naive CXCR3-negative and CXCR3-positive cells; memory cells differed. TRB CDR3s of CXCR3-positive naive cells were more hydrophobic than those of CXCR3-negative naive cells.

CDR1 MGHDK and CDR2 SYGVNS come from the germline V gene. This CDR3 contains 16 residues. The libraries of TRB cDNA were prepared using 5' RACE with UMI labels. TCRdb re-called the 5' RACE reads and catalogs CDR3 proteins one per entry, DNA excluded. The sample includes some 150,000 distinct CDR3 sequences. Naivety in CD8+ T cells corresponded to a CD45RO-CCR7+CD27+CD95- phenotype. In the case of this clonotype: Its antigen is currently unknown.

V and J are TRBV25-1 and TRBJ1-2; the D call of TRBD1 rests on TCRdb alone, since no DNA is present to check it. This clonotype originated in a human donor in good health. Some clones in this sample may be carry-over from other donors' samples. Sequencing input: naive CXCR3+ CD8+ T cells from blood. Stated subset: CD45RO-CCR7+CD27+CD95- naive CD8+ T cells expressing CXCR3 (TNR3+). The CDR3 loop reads CASSEPPGTEFDGYTF.